Below, 27 T cell receptor beta chains from the same sample are listed, as sequenced in a study of spatial heterogeneity in lung cancer. Overall study results and limits: Intratumoral expanded alpha and beta TCR counts were found to track tumor mutation counts.

TCRdb used MiXCR to reprocess the 5' RACE reads, holding one entry per CDR3 protein. The sample holds under 6,500 distinct CDR3 sequences, about 8.8% seen once. Sample time point: sample taken at primary tumor resection. Their recognized antigens are unknown. Sequences were derived from lung tumor tissue, sampled at surgery. Receptor source: a female donor with early-stage non-small cell lung cancer.

With regard to this clonotype: A much larger clone lies a single base off, so this may be a read error. Since the CDR3 does not end with the conserved phenylalanine or tryptophan, this likely comes from a read error. Written as DNA, the CDR3 is TGTGCCAGCAGTGAAGAGCGTTTCTATGGCTACACCTAC. Translated: CASSEERFYGYTY. This rearrangement joins TRBV6-1 to TRBJ1-2; no clear D gene. V shed 1 base and J shed 4 bases, with 7 bases lying between them. Germline CDR1 MNHNS, CDR2 SASEGT. The CDR3 has 13 amino acids.

In this sample, this clonotype turned up many times. The rearrangement uses TRBV5-1 and TRBJ1-1; 7 bases agree with TRBD1. Losses at the gene ends were 1 base for V and 7 bases for J; bases not matched to a gene: 4. CDR3 length: 13 amino acids. CDR1 and CDR2 from the germline V gene are SGHRS and YFSETQ. For the CDR3, the DNA is TGCGCCAGCAGCTTGAGGGGGCGGGATGAAGCTTTCTTT. Its protein product is CASSLRGRDEAFF.

By share, this clonotype ranks as medium-sized (0.01 to 0.1%). The J gene is TRBJ2-4, the V gene TRBV10-3, with 8 bases aligning to TRBD1. CDR3 length: 13 residues. The germline CDR1 and CDR2 sequences are ENHRY and SYGVKD. V lost 4 bases and J lost 6; bases outside the gene matches: 2. The CDR3 DNA is TGTGCCATCAGTGTAGACAGGGGAAACATTCAGTACTTC. This encodes CAISVDRGNIQYF.

This clonotype has more than one count but fewer than ten. The rearrangement joins TRBV29-1 to TRBJ2-4; TRBD1 might be the D (5 bases). The CDR3 has 16 amino acids. Germline CDR1 is SQVTM and CDR2 is ANQGSEA. The ends were cut back, 0 bases at V and 0 bases at J, with 12 bases in the middle. CDR3 in amino acids: CSVEEARALAKNIQYF. CDR3 in DNA: TGCAGCGTTGAAGAGGCCAGGGCCTTAGCCAAAAACATTCAGTACTTC.

On this clonotype: This may come from a read error, since a much larger clone is one base off. This sequence joins TRBV28 and TRBJ1-2; the match to TRBD1 covers 10 bases. Germline CDR1 is MDHEN and CDR2 is SYDVKM. This CDR3 is 16 amino acids long. With 9 bases clipped from V and 4 bases from J, the junction kept 14 bases outside the gene matches. The CDR3 sequence is CASFPGGQGIPYGYTF. As DNA, the CDR3 is TGTGCCAGTTTTCCCGGGGGACAGGGGATACCCTATGGCTACACCTTC.

This chain uses TRBV30 with TRBJ2-5, with 9 bases fitting TRBD1. V dropped 2 bases and J dropped 4; count of bases not matched to a gene: 8. There are 15 residues in the CDR3. CDR1 and CDR2 from the germline V gene are GTSNPN and SVGIG (reference sequence). As DNA, the CDR3 is TGTGCCTGGAGTCCGAAGGGACAGGGACTAGAGACCCAGTACTTC. Its protein is CAWSPKGQGLETQYF.

This clonotype is judged medium-sized. The genes are TRBV10-2 and TRBJ2-5; D not certain. The CDR3 spans 14 residues. Trimming took 3 bases from V and 7 from J, leaving 15 bases between them. Germline assignment: CDR1 WSHSY and CDR2 SAAADI. CDR3 DNA: TGCGCCAGCAGTGATTTGGCCCGTTCGGGGACCCAGTACTTC. Its translation: CASSDLARSGTQYF.

This clonotype was seen many times. V usage is TRBV5-6 and J usage is TRBJ2-3, with D possibly TRBD1 on 5 matching bases. Trimming shortened V by 3 bases and J by 4 bases, and 9 bases separated the two germline ends. The germline CDR1 and CDR2 sequences are SGHDT and YYEEEE. CDR3 length equals 13 residues. CDR3: CASSSTGADTQYF. The CDR3, as DNA: TGTGCCAGCAGCTCAACAGGAGCAGATACGCAGTATTTT.

This clonotype was recorded at least ten times. V gene TRBV20-1 combines with J gene TRBJ2-1; 12 bases line up with TRBD2. The V segment lost 5 bases and the J segment 7 bases; nucleotides outside the gene matches: 0. The CDR3 spans 12 residues. Germline CDR1 is DFQATT and CDR2 is SNEGSKA (reference sequence). In DNA form, the CDR3 reads TGCAGTGCTGGACTAGCGGGGAATGAGCAGTTCTTC. It specifies CSAGLAGNEQFF.

This clonotype is medium-sized (0.01 to 0.1%) in the sample. This chain uses TRBV11-2 with TRBJ2-5; 9 bases match TRBD2. Germline V gene data show CDR1 as SGHAT and CDR2 as FQNNGV. J was trimmed by 6 bases and V by 5 bases; bases with no gene match: 10. The CDR3 consists of 15 residues. CDR3 in amino acids: CASSPSGGPGKTQYF. The CDR3 DNA follows: TGTGCCAGCAGCCCAAGCGGGGGGCCGGGAAAGACCCAGTACTTC.

By sample fraction, this clonotype is large. The chain carries TRBV4-3 and TRBJ2-5; weak D call: TRBD2 (6 bases). Germline CDR1 reads LGHNA; CDR2 reads YSLEER. The V end lost 0 bases, the J end lost 3 bases, and 8 bases lay between the germline ends. The CDR3 has 14 residues. The CDR3 DNA sequence: TGCGCCAGCAGCCAAGATCGGAGGGAAGAGACCCAGTACTTC. It yields the protein CASSQDRREETQYF.

This clonotype is medium-sized in the sample. CDR3 amino acids: CASSFSGRENTGELFF. In DNA, the CDR3 is TGTGCCAGCAGTTTTAGCGGGAGGGAGAACACCGGGGAGCTGTTTTTT. The chain uses TRBV12-3 or TRBV12-4 and TRBJ2-2; 11 nucleotides match TRBD2. The CDR3 extends over 16 amino acids. J lost 1 base, V lost 3 bases, and 1 base had no gene match.

This clonotype counts as medium-sized. The genes are TRBV7-2 and TRBJ1-4, with D tentatively TRBD1 (6 bases). From germline, CDR1 is SGHTA and CDR2 FQGNSA. The CDR3 is made up of 16 amino acids. Between the trimmed V and J ends, which lost 1 base and 8 bases, there was a span of 17 bases. CDR3: CASSLDSRTVREKLFF. CDR3 bases: TGTGCCAGCAGCTTAGATTCCCGGACAGTCCGAGAAAAACTGTTTTTT.

Concerning this clonotype itself: Likely a read error: the CDR3 ends without its conserved phenylalanine or tryptophan. The J gene is TRBJ2-3, the V gene TRBV19; the match to TRBD1 covers 8 bases. The CDR3 consists of 15 residues. Trimming took 6 bases from V and 2 from J; bases not matched to a gene: 7. Germline lookup yields CDR1 LNHDA and CDR2 SQIVND (reference sequence). The CDR3 loop reads CASSLGQGTTDTQYY. The CDR3 bases are TGTGCCAGTAGCCTTGGACAGGGTACCACAGATACGCAGTATTAT.

This chain connects TRBV18 to TRBJ2-7; D remains unclear. Germline V gives CDR1 KGHSH, CDR2 LQKENI. This CDR3 is 14 amino acids long. V lost 2 bases and J lost 2, with 10 bases in between. CDR3 nucleotide sequence: TGTGCCAGCTCACCAGAGACTGGAGCCTACGAGCAGTACTTC. Its protein is CASSPETGAYEQYF.

This clonotype was observed at least ten times. The genes are TRBV7-9 and TRBJ1-1, with no clear D. The CDR3 length is 14 residues. CDR1 is SEHNR, CDR2 FQNEAQ, per germline (reference sequence). V lost 5 bases, J lost 5 bases, and 15 bases lay in between. CDR3 residues: CASSPEGPGTEAFF. CDR3 sequence (DNA): TGTGCCAGCAGCCCAGAAGGCCCCGGGACTGAAGCTTTCTTT.

This clonotype was seen at least ten times. The rearrangement joins TRBV28 to TRBJ1-1; D gene uncertain. V gave up 5 bases and J gave up 3 bases, with 16 bases separating them. The V gene's germline CDR1 is MDHEN and CDR2 SYDVKM. CDR3 length: 15 residues. This CDR3 is CASSIRWGGHTEAFF. In nucleotides, the CDR3 is TGTGCCAGCAGTATTAGATGGGGAGGCCACACTGAAGCTTTCTTT.

At least ten counts were recorded for this clonotype. The chain has TRBV28 and TRBJ1-5; TRBD1 agrees at 10 bases. J gave up 7 bases and V 4 bases, and 7 bases lay outside the gene matches. The CDR3 loop spans 15 amino acids. Germline V CDR1 and CDR2: MDHEN, SYDVKM. CDR3 amino acids: CASSWGDRGRQPQHF. The CDR3 bases are TGTGCCAGCAGTTGGGGGGACAGGGGTCGACAGCCCCAGCATTTT. Filled out from reference TRBV28 and TRBJ1-5, the complete variable domain reads DVKVTQSSRYLVKRTGEKVFLECVQDMDHENMFWYRQDPGLGLRLIYFSYDVKMKEKGDIPEGYSVSREKKERFSLILESASTNQTSMYLCASSWGDRGRQPQHFGDGTRLSIL.

This clonotype was found many times. The rearrangement joins TRBV6-5 to TRBJ1-2; D ambiguous. V lost 0 bases and J lost 7, with 12 bases in between. The CDR3 consists of 14 residues. Germline V gene data show CDR1 as MNHEY and CDR2 as SVGAGI. The DNA of the CDR3 is TGTGCCAGCAGTTACTCAGGCAGCCCAGGTGGCTACACCTTC. The encoded protein is CASSYSGSPGGYTF.

The rearrangement uses TRBV6-2 or TRBV6-3 and TRBJ2-7; perhaps TRBD2 as D (6 bases). The germline V gene encodes CDR1 MNHEY and CDR2 SVGEGT. V gave up 0 bases and J gave up 3 bases, with 9 bases separating them. CDR3 length equals 14 residues. The chain's CDR3 is CASSYSGTLYEQYF. The DNA for the CDR3 is TGTGCCAGCAGTTACTCGGGGACTCTCTACGAGCAGTACTTC.

This clonotype has a count of ten or more. This rearrangement joins TRBV11-2 to TRBJ2-3; D not resolved. CDR1 is SGHAT and CDR2 is FQNNGV in the germline V gene. The CDR3 runs 13 residues. V was trimmed by 5 bases and J by 1 base, leaving 7 bases between them. The CDR3 spells CASSPGRTDTQYF. CDR3 bases: TGTGCCAGCAGCCCCGGACGCACAGATACGCAGTATTTT.

This clonotype appeared many times. The chain is built from TRBV11-2 and TRBJ1-5, with a possible D match to TRBD1 (5 bases). The CDR3 extends over 16 amino acids. In germline, CDR1 is SGHAT, CDR2 FQNNGV. V lost 1 base, J lost 2 bases, and 12 bases lay in between. The CDR3 DNA sequence: TGTGCCAGCAGCTTAGGTTGGGGGGAGGGCAATCAGCCCCAGCATTTT. It is translated as CASSLGWGEGNQPQHF.

This clonotype was seen many times. The chain employs TRBV12-3 or TRBV12-4 and TRBJ1-4, with D unclear. The ends were cut back, 2 bases at V and 0 bases at J, with 7 bases in the middle. The CDR3 loop spans 15 amino acids. The CDR3 DNA follows: TGTGCCAGCAGTTTACGGCTTGCAACTAATGAAAAACTGTTTTTT. Its protein product is CASSLRLATNEKLFF.

The rearrangement links TRBV10-2 to TRBJ2-7; D gene uncertain. Trimming removed 0 bases at V and 2 bases at J, with 11 bases between. CDR3 length: 15 residues. Germline values: CDR1 WSHSY, CDR2 SAAADI. CDR3 bases: TGCGCCAGCAGTGAGTCGAGTGGGCTCACCTACGAGCAGTACGTC. Its protein product is CASSESSGLTYEQYV.

This clonotype was counted between two and nine times. The J gene is TRBJ2-5, the V gene TRBV5-1; the match to TRBD2 covers 8 bases. J lost 0 bases, V lost 3 bases, and 7 bases had no gene match. CDR1 and CDR2 from the germline V gene are SGHRS and YFSETQ. The CDR3 length is 16 residues. The CDR3 protein is CASSSLGLVYQETQYF. The DNA of the CDR3 is TGCGCCAGCAGCTCCTTGGGACTAGTGTACCAAGAGACCCAGTACTTC.

This chain connects TRBV19 to TRBJ1-1; D is possibly TRBD1 (5 bases). Germline CDR1 LNHDA, CDR2 SQIVND (reference sequence). The CDR3 has 13 residues. V lost 5 bases to trimming and J lost 4 bases, with 11 bases between them. In nucleotides, the CDR3 is TGTGCCAGTAGTGTTTCGAGGGGCACTGAAGCTTTCTTT. Translating gives CASSVSRGTEAFF.

This chain joins TRBV28 and TRBJ2-7; D is possibly TRBD2 (6 bases). CDR1 and CDR2 from the germline V gene are MDHEN and SYDVKM. Trimming removed 4 bases at V and 5 bases at J, with 21 bases between. The CDR3 consists of 16 residues. CDR3 bases: TGTGCCAGCAGTTCCCGGGTCCGGGGCGGGGACGACGAGCAGTACGTC. Translation: CASSSRVRGGDDEQYV.